The sequence of this TCR beta chain was determined in a study of blood T cell repertoires in COVID-19. As for the study in general: Sample material is recorded as cDNA or gDNA derived from T cells, B-cell-depleted T cells, or PBMCs.

The CDR3 runs 12 residues. CDR1 is MGHDK, CDR2 SYGVNS, per germline. Trimming cost V 8 bases and J 4 bases, with 9 bases left between them. Clones were sequenced by immunoSEQ multiplex PCR, and TCRdb holds only the in-frame ones, with some missing. The sample shows some 180,000 clones, roughly 84% of them seen only once. The clonotype originates from a middle-aged woman with COVID-19, enrolled during active disease. The sample comprised peripheral blood. The chain has TRBV25-1 and TRBJ1-5; D gene uncertain. DNA of the CDR3: TGTGCCAGCGGTACGGGGAATCAGCCCCAGCATTTT. This gives the protein CASGTGNQPQHF.